The clone carrying this T cell receptor (beta chain) was counted once. The data were taken from a study of blood T cell repertoires in COVID-19. Trimming shortened V by 6 bases and J by 6 bases, and 20 bases separated the two germline ends. Germline V gene data show CDR1 as SGHAT and CDR2 as FQNNGV. The CDR3 consists of 15 residues. How the authors handled the data: For nucleated cells, counts were estimated from reference gene primer amplification. The repertoire was sequenced with immunoSEQ multiplex PCR; TCRdb's copy has only in-frame clones and lacks some. The DNA was the basis for D and trimming; V, J and clone size are from that table. The sample contains some 200,000 clones, about nine tenths of which appear only once.

The clonotype was recovered from an elderly man with acute or convalescent COVID-19. The material sequenced was peripheral blood. The rearrangement uses TRBV11-2 and TRBJ1-2; TRBD1 might be the D (5 bases). Written as DNA, the CDR3 is TGTGCCAGCAGTGCTACCCAGGGTAGTGCGCATGGCTACACCTTC. It translates to CASSATQGSAHGYTF.